The sequence of this TCR beta chain was determined in a study of T cells in Graves' hyperthyroidism and ophthalmopathy. Study overall: At the time of initial diagnosis and before any treatment, peripheral blood was collected.

Orbital computed tomography and thyroid ultrasound, together with serum TRAb and thyroxine and clinical symptoms, were used for diagnoses. The PBMCs were sourced from fresh peripheral blood (about 9.6 ml). In this sample, this clonotype turned up many times. V lost 2 bases and J 1 base, leaving 10 bases between the germline ends. Germline CDR1 SGHKS, CDR2 YYEKEE (reference sequence). The CDR3 consists of 14 residues. What was amplified from RNA transcripts were TCR beta CDR3 regions. Initially, a first-round RT-PCR of the TCR CDR3 employed the HTBI primer set. TCRdb fed the multiplex PCR reads into MiXCR, producing one record per CDR3 protein. The repertoire holds about 700,000 distinct CDR3 sequences, with about 15% as singletons.

This sequence joins TRBV5-5 and TRBJ2-7, with TRBD2 as a possible D gene (5 bases). What was sequenced was blood. This receptor was obtained from a young woman with Graves' hyperthyroidism. The CDR3 DNA follows: TGTGCCAGCAGCTTAGGAGGCTATTCCTACGAGCAGTACTTC. Protein: CASSLGGYSYEQYF.